There are a few counts of the clone carrying this TCR beta chain. Its cognate antigen is unknown. The sample originates from a study of T cell repertoires in cytomegalovirus infection. The wider study: CMV infection plus the matching HLA type was flagged by public TCR beta signatures.

The length of the CDR3 is 17 residues. Germline CDR1 is MDHEN and CDR2 is SYDVKM. The junction had 15 bases not matched to a gene; V was cut back by 7 bases and J by 3 bases. TCRdb independently ran MiXCR on the reads; one entry per CDR3 protein. The table records over 150,000 distinct CDR3 sequences, roughly 20% of them present only once. General study points: Public TCR beta family frequency separated CMV-and-HLA carriers, including in an independent cohort. HLA-C-restricted TCR beta clonotypes specific for CMV led the ex vivo response.

The chain is built from TRBV28 and TRBJ1-2; TRBD1 matches 9 bases. Sequencing was carried out using PBMCs. This TCR was sampled from a human donor in good health (CMV status not recorded). Some clones in this sample may be carry-over from other donors' samples. CDR3 in DNA: TGTGCCAGCAACTGGGGGGGGGGACAGGGCGAAGACTATGGCTACACCTTC. Residues: CASNWGGGQGEDYGYTF.